These 10 T cell receptor beta chains were sequenced from one sample in a study of T cells in localized non-small cell lung cancer. Profiling relied on immunoSEQ multiplex PCR, and the TCRdb table lists in-frame clones only, not all of them. Among roughly 72,000 clones listed, less than 90% were seen once. Sequencing used peripheral blood, obtained before any cancer treatment. These receptors were collected from a male donor at least 60 years old with stage III squamous cell lung carcinoma.

This clone was detected once. The chain employs TRBV6-6 and TRBJ2-1, with D maybe TRBD1 (5 bases). The germline gives CDR1 MNHNY, CDR2 SVGAGI (reference sequence). Between the trimmed V and J ends, which lost 2 bases and 4 bases, there was a span of 15 bases. The CDR3 covers 16 residues. In nucleotides, the CDR3 is TGTGCCAGCAGTTACCCTACAGGTCAACCTTACAATGAGCAGTTCTTC. Its translation is CASSYPTGQPYNEQFF.

The chain links TRBV19 to TRBJ2-5; 13 bases are shared with TRBD2. The junction had 9 bases not matched to a gene; V was cut back by 6 bases and J by 5 bases. Germline assignment: CDR1 LNHDA and CDR2 SQIVND (reference sequence). The CDR3 runs 16 residues. The CDR3 sequence: CASSTPGTSGVETQYF. The CDR3 nucleotides read TGTGCCAGTAGCACCCCTGGGACTAGCGGGGTCGAGACCCAGTACTTC.

The chain is built from TRBV18 and TRBJ2-2; 8 bases fit TRBD2. Germline CDR1 KGHSH, CDR2 LQKENI. The ends lost 1 base at V and 0 bases at J; junction bases unmatched: 1. The CDR3 covers 16 residues. The CDR3 loop reads CASSPLAGSNTGELFF. DNA for the CDR3: TGTGCCAGCTCACCACTAGCGGGGTCGAACACCGGGGAGCTGTTTTTT.

J is TRBJ1-6 and V is TRBV5-4, with D tentatively TRBD1 (6 bases). The CDR3 is made up of 15 amino acids. Germline CDR1 and CDR2: SGHNT and YYREEE (reference sequence). The germline V and J ends were trimmed by 1 base and 9 bases, with 14 bases remaining between them. The CDR3 nucleotides read TGTGCCAGCAGCTTGAGTGCCCAGGGGTCTTCACCCCTCCACTTT. This encodes CASSLSAQGSSPLHF.

This chain joins TRBV27 and TRBJ1-4; a weak D match, TRBD1 (6 bases). CDR3 length equals 15 residues. CDR1 is MNHEY, CDR2 SMNVEV, per germline (reference sequence). Trimming left V 0 bases short and J 7 bases short, with 12 bases between. The CDR3 reads CASSLSFRGREKLFF. The CDR3 DNA sequence: TGTGCCAGCAGTTTATCTTTCAGGGGACGTGAAAAACTGTTTTTT.

The chain carries TRBV2 and TRBJ2-1, with TRBD1 as a possible D gene (6 bases). The germline CDR1 and CDR2 sequences are SNHLY and FYNNEI. This CDR3 is built from 15 residues. V was shortened by 4 bases and J by 1 base, with 11 bases between the two germline ends. CDR3 region: CASSVPGQSYNEQFF. CDR3 bases: TGTGCCAGCAGTGTTCCCGGACAGTCCTACAATGAGCAGTTCTTC. The full variable domain, in which reference TRBV2 and TRBJ2-1 provide the parts outside the CDR3, is EPEVTQTPSHQVTQMGQEVILRCVPISNHLYFYWYRQILGQKVEFLVSFYNNEISEKSEIFDDQFSVERPDGSNFTLKIRSTKLEDSAMYFCASSVPGQSYNEQFFGPGTRLTVL.

The chain joins TRBV5-1 to TRBJ1-2; 8 bases are a match to TRBD1. The CDR3 is made up of 14 amino acids. The V gene end was trimmed by 6 bases and the J gene end by 7 bases; junction bases not matched to a gene: 11. Germline V gives CDR1 SGHRS, CDR2 YFSETQ. As DNA, the CDR3 is TGCGCCAGCACCCTTGGCCAGGGGGCGCTTGGCTACACCTTC. It yields the protein CASTLGQGALGYTF.

The gene calls are TRBV10-3 and TRBJ1-3; 7 bases agree with TRBD1. The trim removed 4 bases at V and 4 bases at J, leaving 10 bases unmatched. This CDR3 has 16 residues. In germline, CDR1 is ENHRY, CDR2 SYGVKD. DNA for the CDR3: TGTGCCATCAGTGGGGCACTACAGGGGAACGGAAACACCATATATTTT. Translation: CAISGALQGNGNTIYF.

The V and J genes are TRBV5-1 and TRBJ1-1; D ambiguous. V was clipped by 3 bases and J by 0 bases, with 12 bases between them. The CDR3 consists of 15 residues. Germline V lookup: CDR1 SGHRS, CDR2 YFSETQ. The CDR3 DNA sequence: TGCGCCAGCAGCTCCGGCGGCAGCATGAACACTGAAGCTTTCTTT. This encodes CASSSGGSMNTEAFF.

The V and J genes are TRBV29-1 and TRBJ1-1; 8 bases line up with TRBD1. The J segment lost 6 bases and the V segment lost 6 bases, leaving 9 bases of the junction unmatched. Germline-derived CDR1 and CDR2 are SQVTM and ANQGSEA. The length of the CDR3 is 13 residues. Here the CDR3 DNA reads TGCAGCGTGGGGGGGGACAGGAGGGCTGAAGCTTTCTTT. Translation: CSVGGDRRAEAFF.